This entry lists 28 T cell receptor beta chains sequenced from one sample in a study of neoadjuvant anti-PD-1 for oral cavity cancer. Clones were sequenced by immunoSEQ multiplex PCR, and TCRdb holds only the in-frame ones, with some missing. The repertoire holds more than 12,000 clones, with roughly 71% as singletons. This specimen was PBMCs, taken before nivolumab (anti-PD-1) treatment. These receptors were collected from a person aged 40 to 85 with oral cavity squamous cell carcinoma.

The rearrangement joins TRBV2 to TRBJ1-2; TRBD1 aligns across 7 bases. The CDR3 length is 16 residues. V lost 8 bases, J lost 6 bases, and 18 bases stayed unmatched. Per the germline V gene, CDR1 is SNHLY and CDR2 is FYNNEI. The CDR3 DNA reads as TGTGCCAGCTGCTTAGAGTGGATAGGGGGCATGGATGGCTACACCTTC. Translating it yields CASCLEWIGGMDGYTF. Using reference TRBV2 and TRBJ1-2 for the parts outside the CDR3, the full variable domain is EPEVTQTPSHQVTQMGQEVILRCVPISNHLYFYWYRQILGQKVEFLVSFYNNEISEKSEIFDDQFSVERPDGSNFTLKIRSTKLEDSAMYFCASCLEWIGGMDGYTFGSGTRLTVV.

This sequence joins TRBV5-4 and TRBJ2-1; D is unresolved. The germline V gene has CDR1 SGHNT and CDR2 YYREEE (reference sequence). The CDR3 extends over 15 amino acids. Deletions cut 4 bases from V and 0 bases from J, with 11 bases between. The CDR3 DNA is TGTGCCAGCAGCCTCACTTCTAGCTCCTACAATGAGCAGTTCTTC. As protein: CASSLTSSSYNEQFF.

In DNA, the CDR3 is TGCGCCAGCAGCTTCAAAGGGGATGGCTACACCTTC. Protein: CASSFKGDGYTF. The V call is TRBV5-1, the J call TRBJ1-2; D is perhaps TRBD1 (5 bases). Germline CDR1 and CDR2: SGHRS and YFSETQ. The CDR3 extends over 12 amino acids. Deletions cut 2 bases from V and 6 bases from J, with 8 bases between.

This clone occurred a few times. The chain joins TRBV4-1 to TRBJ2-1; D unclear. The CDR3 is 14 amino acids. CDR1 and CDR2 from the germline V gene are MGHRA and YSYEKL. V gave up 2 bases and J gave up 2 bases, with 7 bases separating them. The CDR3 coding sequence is TGCGCCAGCAGCCAAAGAATAACCTACAATGAGCAGTTCTTC. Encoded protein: CASSQRITYNEQFF.

CDR3 coding DNA: TGTGCCAGCAGCTTAGGGTTGAACGGGGGGGCGAGCTCCTACAATGAGCAGTTCTTC. Protein sequence: CASSLGLNGGASSYNEQFF. The chain recombines TRBV11-1 with TRBJ2-1; 8 positions match TRBD2. This CDR3 spans 19 amino acids. V lost 1 base and J lost 0; bases outside the gene matches: 11. Per germline, CDR1 SGHAT and CDR2 FQDESV (reference sequence). The whole variable domain, filled in from reference TRBV11-1 and TRBJ2-1, reads EAEVAQSPRYKITEKSQAVAFWCDPISGHATLYWYRQILGQGPELLVQFQDESVVDDSQLPKDRFSAERLKGVDSTLKIQPAELGDSAMYLCASSLGLNGGASSYNEQFFGPGTRLTVL.

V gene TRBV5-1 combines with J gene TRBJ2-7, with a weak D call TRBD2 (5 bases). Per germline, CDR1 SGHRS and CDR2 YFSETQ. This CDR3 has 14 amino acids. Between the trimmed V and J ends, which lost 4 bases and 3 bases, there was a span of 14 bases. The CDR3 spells CASSPTGISYEQYF. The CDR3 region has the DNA TGCGCCAGCAGCCCCACCGGGATCAGCTACGAGCAGTACTTC.

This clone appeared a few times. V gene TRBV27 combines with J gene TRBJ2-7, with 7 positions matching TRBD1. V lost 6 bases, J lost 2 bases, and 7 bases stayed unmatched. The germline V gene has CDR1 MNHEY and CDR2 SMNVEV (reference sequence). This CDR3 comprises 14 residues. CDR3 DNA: TGTGCCAGCAGCAACATTGGGACAGCCTACGAGCAGTACTTC. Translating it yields CASSNIGTAYEQYF.

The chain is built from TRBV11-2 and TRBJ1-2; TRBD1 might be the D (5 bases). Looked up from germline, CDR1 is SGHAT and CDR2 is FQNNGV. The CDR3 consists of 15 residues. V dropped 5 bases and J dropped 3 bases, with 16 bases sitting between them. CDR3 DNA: TGTGCCAGCAGCCGAAGCGGGGGACGGGACTATGGCTACACCTTC. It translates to CASSRSGGRDYGYTF. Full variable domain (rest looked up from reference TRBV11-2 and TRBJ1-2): EAGVAQSPRYKIIEKRQSVAFWCNPISGHATLYWYQQILGQGPKLLIQFQNNGVVDDSQLPKDRFSAERLKGVDSTLKIQPAKLEDSAVYLCASSRSGGRDYGYTFGSGTRLTVV.

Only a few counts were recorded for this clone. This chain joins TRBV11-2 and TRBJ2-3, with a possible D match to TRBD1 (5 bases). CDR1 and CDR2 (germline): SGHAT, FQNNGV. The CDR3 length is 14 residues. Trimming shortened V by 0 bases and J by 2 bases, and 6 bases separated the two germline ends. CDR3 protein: CASSLDRATDTQYF. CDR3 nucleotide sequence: TGTGCCAGCAGCTTAGACAGGGCCACAGATACGCAGTATTTT.

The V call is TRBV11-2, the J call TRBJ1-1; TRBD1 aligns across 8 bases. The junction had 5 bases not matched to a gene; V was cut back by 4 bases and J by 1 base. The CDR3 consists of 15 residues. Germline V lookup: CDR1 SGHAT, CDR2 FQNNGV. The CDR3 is CASSWGQATNTEAFF. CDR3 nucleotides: TGTGCCAGCAGCTGGGGACAGGCGACGAACACTGAAGCTTTCTTT.

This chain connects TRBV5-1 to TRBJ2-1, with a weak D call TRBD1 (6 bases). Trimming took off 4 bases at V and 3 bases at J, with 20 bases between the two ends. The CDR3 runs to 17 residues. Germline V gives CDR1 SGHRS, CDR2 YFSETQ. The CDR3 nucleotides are TGCGCCAGCAGCGTGGAATCAGGGGATCGGGGCTACAATGAGCAGTTCTTC. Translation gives CASSVESGDRGYNEQFF.

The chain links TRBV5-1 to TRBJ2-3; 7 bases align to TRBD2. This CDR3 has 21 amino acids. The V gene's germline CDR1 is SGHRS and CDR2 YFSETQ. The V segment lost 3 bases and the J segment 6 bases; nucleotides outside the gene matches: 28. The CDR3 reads CASSSLRRYVAGEATRDTQYF. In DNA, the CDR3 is TGCGCCAGCAGCTCTCTAAGGCGGTATGTCGCGGGGGAGGCAACGAGGGATACGCAGTATTTT.

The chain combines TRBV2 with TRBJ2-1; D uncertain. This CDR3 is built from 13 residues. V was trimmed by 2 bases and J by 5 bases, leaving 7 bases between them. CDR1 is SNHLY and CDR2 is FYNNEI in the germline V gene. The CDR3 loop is CASSERPNNEQFF. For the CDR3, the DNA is TGTGCCAGCAGTGAACGGCCCAACAATGAGCAGTTCTTC.

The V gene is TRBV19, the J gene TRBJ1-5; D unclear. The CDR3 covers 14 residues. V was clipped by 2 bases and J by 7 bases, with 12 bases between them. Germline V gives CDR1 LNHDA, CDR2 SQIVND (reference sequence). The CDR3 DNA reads TGTGCCAGTAGTATAATGACGTCTTGGCAGCCCCAGCATTTT. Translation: CASSIMTSWQPQHF.

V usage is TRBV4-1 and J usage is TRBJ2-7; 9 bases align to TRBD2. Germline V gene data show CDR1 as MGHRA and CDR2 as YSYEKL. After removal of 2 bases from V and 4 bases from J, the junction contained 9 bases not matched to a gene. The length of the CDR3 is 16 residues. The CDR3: CASSQIPGLASYEQYF. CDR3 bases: TGCGCCAGCAGCCAAATCCCGGGACTAGCTTCTTACGAGCAGTACTTC.

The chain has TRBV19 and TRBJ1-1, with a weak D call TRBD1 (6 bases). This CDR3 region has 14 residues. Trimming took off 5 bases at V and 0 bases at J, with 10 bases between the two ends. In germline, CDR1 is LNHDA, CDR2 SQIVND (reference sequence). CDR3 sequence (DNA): TGTGCCAGTAGTCTCAGGGGCCTGAACACTGAAGCTTTCTTT. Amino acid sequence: CASSLRGLNTEAFF. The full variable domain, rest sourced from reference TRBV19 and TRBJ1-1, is DGGITQSPKYLFRKEGQNVTLSCEQNLNHDAMYWYRQDPGQGLRLIYYSQIVNDFQKGDIAEGYSVSREKKESFPLTVTSAQKNPTAFYLCASSLRGLNTEAFFGQGTRLTVV.

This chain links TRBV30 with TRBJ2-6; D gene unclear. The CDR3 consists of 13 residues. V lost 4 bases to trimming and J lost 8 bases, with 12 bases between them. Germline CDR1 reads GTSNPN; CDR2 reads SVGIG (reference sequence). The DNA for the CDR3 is TGTGCCTGGACTAACTTAGGATCCAACGTCCTGACTTTC. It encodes CAWTNLGSNVLTF.

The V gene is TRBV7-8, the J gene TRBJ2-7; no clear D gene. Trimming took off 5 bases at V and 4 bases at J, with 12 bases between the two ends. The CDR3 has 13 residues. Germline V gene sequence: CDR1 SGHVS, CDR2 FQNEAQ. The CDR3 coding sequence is TGTGCCAGCAGCCCCATGGGCCTATACGAGCAGTACTTC. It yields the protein CASSPMGLYEQYF. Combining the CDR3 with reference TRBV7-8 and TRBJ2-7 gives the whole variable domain GAGVSQSPRYKVAKRGQDVALRCDPISGHVSLFWYQQALGQGPEFLTYFQNEAQLDKSGLPSDRFFAERPEGSVSTLKIQRTQQEDSAVYLCASSPMGLYEQYFGPGTRLTVT.

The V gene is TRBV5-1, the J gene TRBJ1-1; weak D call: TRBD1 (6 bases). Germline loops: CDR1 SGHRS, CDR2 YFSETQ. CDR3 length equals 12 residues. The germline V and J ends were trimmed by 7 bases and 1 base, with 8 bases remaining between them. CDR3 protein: CASGQQNTEAFF. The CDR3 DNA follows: TGCGCCAGCGGACAGCAGAACACTGAAGCTTTCTTT.

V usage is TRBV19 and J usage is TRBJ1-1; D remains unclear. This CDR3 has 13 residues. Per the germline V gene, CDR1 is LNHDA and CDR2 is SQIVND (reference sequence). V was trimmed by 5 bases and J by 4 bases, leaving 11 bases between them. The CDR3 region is CASSPRELTEAFF. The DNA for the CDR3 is TGTGCCAGTAGTCCCCGGGAACTCACTGAAGCTTTCTTT.

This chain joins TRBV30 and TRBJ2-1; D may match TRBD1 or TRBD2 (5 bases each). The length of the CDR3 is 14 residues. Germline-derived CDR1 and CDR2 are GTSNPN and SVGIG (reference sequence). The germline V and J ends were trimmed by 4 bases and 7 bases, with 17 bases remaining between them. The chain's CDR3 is CAWMGDPPKNEQFF. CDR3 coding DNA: TGTGCCTGGATGGGGGATCCCCCAAAAAATGAGCAGTTCTTC.

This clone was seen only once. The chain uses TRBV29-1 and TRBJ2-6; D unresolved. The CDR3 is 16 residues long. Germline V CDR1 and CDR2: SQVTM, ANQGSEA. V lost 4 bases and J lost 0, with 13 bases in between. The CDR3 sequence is CSVGNIGLSGANVLTF. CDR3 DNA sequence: TGCAGCGTTGGTAATATCGGCCTCTCTGGGGCCAACGTCCTGACTTTC.

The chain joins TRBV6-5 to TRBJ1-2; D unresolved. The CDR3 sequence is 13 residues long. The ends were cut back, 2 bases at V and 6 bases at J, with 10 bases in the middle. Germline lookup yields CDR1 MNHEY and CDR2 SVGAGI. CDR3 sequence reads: CASSYDRAHGYTF. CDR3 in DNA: TGTGCCAGCAGTTACGATAGGGCTCATGGCTACACCTTC.

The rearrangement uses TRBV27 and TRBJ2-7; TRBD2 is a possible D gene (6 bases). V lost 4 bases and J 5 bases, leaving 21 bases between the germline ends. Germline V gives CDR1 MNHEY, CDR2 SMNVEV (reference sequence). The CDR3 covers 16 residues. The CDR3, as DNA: TGTGCCAGCAGTTCCCCTCATCCGGAGGGGCTGGACGAGCAGTACTTC. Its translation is CASSSPHPEGLDEQYF.

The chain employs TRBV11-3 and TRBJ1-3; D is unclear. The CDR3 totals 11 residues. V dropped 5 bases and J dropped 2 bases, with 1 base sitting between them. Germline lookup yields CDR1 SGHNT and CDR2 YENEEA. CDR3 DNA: TGTGCCAGCAGCACTGGAAACACCATATATTTT. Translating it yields CASSTGNTIYF.

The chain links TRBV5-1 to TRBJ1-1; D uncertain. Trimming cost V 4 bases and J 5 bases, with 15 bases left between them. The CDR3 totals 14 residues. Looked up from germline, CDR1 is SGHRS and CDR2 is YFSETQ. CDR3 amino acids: CASSGPGTGTEAFF. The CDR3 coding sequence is TGCGCCAGCAGCGGCCCGGGAACGGGTACTGAAGCTTTCTTT. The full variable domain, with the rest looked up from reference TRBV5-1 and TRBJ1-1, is KAGVTQTPRYLIKTRGQQVTLSCSPISGHRSVSWYQQTPGQGLQFLFEYFSETQRNKGNFPGRFSGRQFSNSRSEMNVSTLELGDSALYLCASSGPGTGTEAFFGQGTRLTVV.

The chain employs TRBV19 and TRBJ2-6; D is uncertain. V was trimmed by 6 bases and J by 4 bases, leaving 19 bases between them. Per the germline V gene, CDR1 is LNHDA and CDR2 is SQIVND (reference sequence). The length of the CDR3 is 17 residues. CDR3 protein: CASSRRATGEGANVLTF. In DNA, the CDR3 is TGTGCCAGTAGCAGACGGGCTACTGGGGAAGGGGCCAACGTCCTGACTTTC.

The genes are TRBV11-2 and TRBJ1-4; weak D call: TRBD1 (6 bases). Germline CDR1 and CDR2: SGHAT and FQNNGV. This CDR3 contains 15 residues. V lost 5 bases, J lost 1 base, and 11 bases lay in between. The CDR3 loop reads CASSLDSLTNEKLFF. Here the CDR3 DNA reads TGTGCCAGCAGCCTGGACAGCCTAACTAATGAAAAACTGTTTTTT.